Following are 21 T cell receptor beta chains from one sample sequenced in a study. Treg sorting used a CD4+CD25+CD127-/low gate. TCRdb passed the 5' RACE reads through MiXCR, listing each CDR3 protein once. Found here are 50,000 to 60,000 distinct CDR3 sequences, around 21% of them singletons; the top ten hold 3% to 4%. Sequenced: tumor-infiltrating Tregs sorted from the breast tumor. These receptors all come from a female donor with breast cancer.

This clonotype showed up just a few times. The chain carries TRBV5-1 and TRBJ1-2, with D possibly TRBD1 on 5 matching bases. The ends were cut back, 4 bases at V and 8 bases at J, with 18 bases in the middle. The germline V gene encodes CDR1 SGHRS and CDR2 YFSETQ. This CDR3 contains 14 residues. The CDR3: CASSIRDAAGGYTF. CDR3 coding DNA: TGCGCCAGCAGCATAAGGGACGCCGCGGGGGGCTACACCTTC.

This clonotype was picked up one time. One end of the junction fails to match germline, which may point to a read error. This sequence joins TRBV7-8 and TRBJ2-5, with D unclear. The CDR3 covers 13 residues. The germline gives CDR1 SGHVS, CDR2 FQNEAQ. The CDR3 sequence: CACSLDPRETQYF. The CDR3 coding sequence is TGTGCCTGCAGCTTAGATCCGAGGGAGACCCAGTACTTC.

This clonotype was seen a few times. The gene calls are TRBV5-1 and TRBJ2-1, with TRBD2 matching over 7 bases. The CDR3 length is 14 residues. Germline V gives CDR1 SGHRS, CDR2 YFSETQ. V dropped 5 bases and J dropped 3; count of bases not matched to a gene: 5. This chain's CDR3 is CASRGPGGYNEQFF. DNA of the CDR3: TGCGCCAGCAGGGGACCGGGAGGCTACAATGAGCAGTTCTTC.

Worth noting for this clonotype: Because the CDR3 is missing its conserved closing phenylalanine or tryptophan, this is likely a read error. The chain recombines TRBV20-1 with TRBJ1-5; no clear D. This CDR3 contains 15 residues. The ends were cut back, 7 bases at V and 0 bases at J, with 16 bases in the middle. In germline, CDR1 is DFQATT, CDR2 SNEGSKA (reference sequence). The CDR3, as DNA: TGCAGTGTATCCCGCACGGGTTATAGCAATCAGCCCCAGCATTAT. It translates to CSVSRTGYSNQPQHY.

This clonotype showed up just a few times. The V call is TRBV5-6, the J call TRBJ1-2, with D unresolved. The germline gives CDR1 SGHDT, CDR2 YYEEEE. The CDR3 consists of 13 residues. Between the trimmed V and J ends, which lost 2 bases and 3 bases, there was a span of 8 bases. The CDR3 is CASSLSGHYGYTF. The DNA of the CDR3 is TGTGCCAGCAGCTTATCCGGACACTATGGCTACACCTTC.

The chain uses TRBV5-6 and TRBJ1-2, with 8 bases matching TRBD1. The CDR3 runs 14 residues. J gave up 4 bases and V 9 bases, and 11 bases lay outside the gene matches. Germline assignment: CDR1 SGHDT and CDR2 YYEEEE. The CDR3 reads CATTRDRSTYGYTF. CDR3 coding DNA: TGTGCCACCACGAGGGACAGGAGTACCTATGGCTACACCTTC.

This clonotype was observed many times. The chain carries TRBV5-1 and TRBJ2-3, with 7 positions matching TRBD1. This CDR3 region has 14 residues. The junction had 6 bases not matched to a gene; V was cut back by 4 bases and J by 4 bases. Germline assignment: CDR1 SGHRS and CDR2 YFSETQ. The CDR3 coding sequence is TGCGCCAGCAGCCCGTACAGGGGACCAGATACGCAGTATTTT. Translation: CASSPYRGPDTQYF.

The V gene is TRBV6-5, the J gene TRBJ2-7, with TRBD1 as a possible D gene (5 bases). Germline lookup yields CDR1 MNHEY and CDR2 SVGAGI. The V end lost 8 bases, the J end lost 1 base, and 9 bases lay between the germline ends. The CDR3 is 12 amino acids. The CDR3 DNA follows: TGTGCCAGCGGACACCCGTCCTACGAGCAGTACTTC. Its protein product is CASGHPSYEQYF.

This clonotype came up a few times. J is TRBJ2-7 and V is TRBV5-1, with 8 bases identical to TRBD1. J lost 2 bases, V lost 5 bases, and 6 bases had no gene match. Per germline, CDR1 SGHRS and CDR2 YFSETQ. The CDR3 is 14 residues long. In DNA form, the CDR3 reads TGCGCCAGCAGATCCCAGGGGGCGGCCTACGAGCAGTACTTC. Protein product: CASRSQGAAYEQYF.

This chain links TRBV27 with TRBJ1-1; possibly TRBD1 for D (5 bases). The V end was cut by 7 bases, the J end by 5 bases, with 20 bases between. The V gene's germline CDR1 is MNHEY and CDR2 SMNVEV (reference sequence). The CDR3 is 15 amino acids. In DNA form, the CDR3 reads TGTGCCAGCATCCGTTCGGGCCCGGGGCGGACTGAAGCTTTCTTT. It encodes CASIRSGPGRTEAFF.

The rearrangement joins TRBV5-1 to TRBJ2-1; 7 nucleotides agree with TRBD2. This CDR3 is built from 16 residues. V trimming: 3 bases; J trimming: 2 bases; junction bases outside the gene matches: 8. The germline V gene encodes CDR1 SGHRS and CDR2 YFSETQ. The CDR3 DNA reads as TGCGCCAGCAGCTCCGCAGGTGCGGGGGCCTACAATGAGCAGTTCTTC. Residues: CASSSAGAGAYNEQFF.

This clonotype was detected many times. The J gene is TRBJ2-1, the V gene TRBV5-1; 9 bases line up with TRBD1. The germline CDR1 and CDR2 sequences are SGHRS and YFSETQ. The V segment lost 3 bases and the J segment 7 bases; nucleotides outside the gene matches: 11. The CDR3 length is 16 residues. The CDR3 DNA sequence: TGCGCCAGCAGCTCTACTCCGGGACAGGGTTTTAATGAGCAGTTCTTC. This codes for CASSSTPGQGFNEQFF.

The chain uses TRBV27 and TRBJ2-1; 10 positions match TRBD2. V was pared by 6 bases and J by 9 bases, with 11 bases of the junction left unmatched. Germline CDR1 reads MNHEY; CDR2 reads SMNVEV (reference sequence). This CDR3 has 15 amino acids. CDR3 bases: TGTGCCAGCAGCATGAAGCTGGGACTAGCGAGTGAGCAGTTCTTC. Protein: CASSMKLGLASEQFF.

This chain connects TRBV6-1 to TRBJ2-7; 10 bases line up with TRBD2. The J segment lost 3 bases and the V segment lost 7 bases, leaving 6 bases of the junction unmatched. The CDR3 runs 14 residues. Per germline, CDR1 MNHNS and CDR2 SASEGT. In DNA form, the CDR3 reads TGTGCCAGCATCGTGGGGACTAGCGTCTACGAGCAGTACTTC. Amino acid sequence: CASIVGTSVYEQYF.

V gene TRBV28 combines with J gene TRBJ1-6; unclear D gene. The V end was cut by 6 bases, the J end by 11 bases, with 17 bases between. This CDR3 region has 14 residues. The germline V gene encodes CDR1 MDHEN and CDR2 SYDVKM. Here the CDR3 DNA reads TGTGCCAGCAGGACGGCCCACCCGGGAGCACCCCTCCACTTT. This encodes CASRTAHPGAPLHF.

This chain connects TRBV6-4 to TRBJ2-2; 9 bases line up with TRBD1. V was clipped by 7 bases and J by 4 bases; unmatched bases: 4. The CDR3 spans 14 residues. Germline lookup yields CDR1 MRHNA and CDR2 SNTAGT. CDR3 nucleotides: TGTGCCAGCAAGACAGGGGGTGGCACCGGGGAGCTGTTTTTT. It is translated as CASKTGGGTGELFF.

The chain recombines TRBV28 with TRBJ1-4; 7 nucleotides line up with TRBD1. Germline lookup yields CDR1 MDHEN and CDR2 SYDVKM. This CDR3 has 14 amino acids. J gave up 8 bases and V 5 bases, and 8 bases lay outside the gene matches. The CDR3 DNA sequence: TGTGCCAGCAGTATGACAGGGAATGGAGAAAAACTGTTTTTT. It encodes CASSMTGNGEKLFF. The full variable domain, with the rest looked up from reference TRBV28 and TRBJ1-4, is DVKVTQSSRYLVKRTGEKVFLECVQDMDHENMFWYRQDPGLGLRLIYFSYDVKMKEKGDIPEGYSVSREKKERFSLILESASTNQTSMYLCASSMTGNGEKLFFGSGTQLSVL.

This clonotype was recorded a few times. This chain connects TRBV25-1 to TRBJ2-7, with 10 positions matching TRBD1. V lost 3 bases to trimming and J lost 4 bases; unmatched junction nucleotides: 6. CDR1 is MGHDK and CDR2 is SYGVNS in the germline V gene. This CDR3 region has 15 residues. The CDR3 DNA sequence: TGTGCCAGCAGTGACCCCGGACAGGGGGGGTACGAGCAGTACTTC. It specifies CASSDPGQGGYEQYF.

This clonotype was detected many times. The J gene is TRBJ1-2, the V gene TRBV28, with unresolved D. Trimming removed 6 bases at V and 8 bases at J, with 7 bases between. Germline V gives CDR1 MDHEN, CDR2 SYDVKM. The CDR3 is 10 amino acids. CDR3 nucleotides: TGTGCCAGCAGGGACTCCGGCTACACCTTC. Its protein product is CASRDSGYTF.

The chain employs TRBV6-6 and TRBJ2-7, with D perhaps TRBD1 or TRBD2 (5 bases each). The CDR3 loop spans 14 amino acids. The V end lost 8 bases, the J end lost 2 bases, and 16 bases lay between the germline ends. The V gene's germline CDR1 is MNHNY and CDR2 SVGAGI (reference sequence). CDR3 amino acids: CASRTGGPPYEQYF. The CDR3 DNA sequence: TGTGCCAGCCGCACTGGGGGACCTCCCTACGAGCAGTACTTC.

This clonotype appeared a few times. The V gene is TRBV27, the J gene TRBJ2-5, with TRBD2 as a possible D gene (5 bases). Germline lookup yields CDR1 MNHEY and CDR2 SMNVEV (reference sequence). V gave up 6 bases and J gave up 0 bases, with 11 bases separating them. The CDR3 length is 14 residues. CDR3 sequence: CASSRGQYQETQYF. DNA of the CDR3: TGTGCCAGCAGCCGCGGGCAGTACCAAGAGACCCAGTACTTC.